This TCR beta chain emerged from a study of technical replicates of blood from a few donors (TCRdb year 2017). Libraries were built with the immunoSEQ multiplex PCR assay. As stored in TCRdb, this immuneACCESS dataset retains in-frame rearrangements with V and J assigned. A fraction of the clones does not appear; measured against another copy, unresolved V genes explain less than half of the discrepancy, and the remainder lacks a known reason. This sample holds roughly 85,000 clones; 85% to 95% were observed only once. Of the sample, approximately 0.26% is held by the ten largest clones. V loses 4 bases at its end and J loses 3 bases; junction bases beyond the gene matches: 16. From the germline V gene, CDR1 is SGHRS and CDR2 is YFSETQ. Measured from the cysteine to the phenylalanine, the CDR3 is 17 residues long. The retained sequence is limited to the CDR3, 51 bases, with the frame set at the first base.

Points on this clone: Its antigen remains undetermined. The sample holds no much larger clone one base away, and base qualities are not on file.

The sequence links TRBV5-1 to TRBJ2-7; TRBD2 matches 7 bases in the middle. The clonotype comes from a human donor in good health. Material: T cells isolated from PBMCs. The nucleotide sequence reads as follows: TGCGCCAGCAGCCCGAACCGCGGGGGTAGCTGGTTCTACGAGCAGTACTTC. The translation is CASSPNRGGSWFYEQYF.